Presented here are 7 T cell receptor beta chains from one specimen sequenced in a study of chemoradiotherapy in HPV16-positive cancers (dated by TCRdb to the early 2020s). Library creation used the immunoSEQ multiplex PCR assay. Not all clones reach the TCRdb copy of this immuneACCESS table, which keeps in-frame sequences only. Checked studies attribute under half of the gap to unresolved V genes and leave the rest unexplained. The sample table contains 25,000 to 30,000 clones; only one count was recorded for over 85% of them. The ten most abundant clones make up 22% of the sample. Sequencing used blood, obtained from a patient who underwent chemoradiotherapy. Receptor source: a human donor with HPV-associated anogenital cancer.

The chain carries TRBV7-6 and TRBJ1-1; no clear D. This CDR3 is 15 amino acids long. The germline gives CDR1 SGHVS, CDR2 FNYEAQ. Trimming took off 4 bases at V and 0 bases at J, with 12 bases between the two ends. CDR3 sequence: CASSSLEEMNTEAFF. The CDR3 nucleotides read TGTGCCAGCAGCTCCCTTGAGGAAATGAACACTGAAGCTTTCTTT.

CDR3 bases: TGTGCCAGCAGCCGGCAGGGAACCTCCTACAATGAGCAGTTCTTC. Residues: CASSRQGTSYNEQFF. The chain uses TRBV7-8 and TRBJ2-1, with D possibly TRBD1 on 5 matching bases. Trimming took off 5 bases at V and 0 bases at J, with 11 bases between the two ends. Germline V gene data show CDR1 as SGHVS and CDR2 as FQNEAQ. The CDR3 length is 15 residues. The whole variable domain, remainder taken from reference TRBV7-8 and TRBJ2-1, is GAGVSQSPRYKVAKRGQDVALRCDPISGHVSLFWYQQALGQGPEFLTYFQNEAQLDKSGLPSDRFFAERPEGSVSTLKIQRTQQEDSAVYLCASSRQGTSYNEQFFGPGTRLTVL.

The chain uses TRBV6-1 and TRBJ2-3; D perhaps matches TRBD1 (5 bases). With 2 bases removed from V and 4 bases from J, the gap between germline ends came to 7 bases. The CDR3 has 13 amino acids. Germline V gene lookup returns CDR1 MNHNS and CDR2 SASEGT. The CDR3 DNA follows: TGTGCCAGCAGTGAACAGGGCCCAGATACGCAGTATTTT. This sequence encodes CASSEQGPDTQYF.

The chain links TRBV29-1 to TRBJ1-2, with 8 bases that match TRBD1. The CDR3 covers 15 residues. The germline V gene encodes CDR1 SQVTM and CDR2 ANQGSEA. Germline trimming cut 4 bases from V and 3 bases from J; bases unmatched to any gene: 10. Here the CDR3 reads CSVGDPIQGDYGYTF. In DNA form, the CDR3 reads TGCAGCGTTGGCGATCCAATACAGGGGGACTATGGCTACACCTTC. Complete variable domain (other parts from reference TRBV29-1 and TRBJ1-2): SAVISQKPSRDICQRGTSLTIQCQVDSQVTMMFWYRQQPGQSLTLIATANQGSEATYESGFVIDKFPISRPNLTFSTLTVSNMSPEDSSIYLCSVGDPIQGDYGYTFGSGTRLTVV.

This chain's CDR3 is CASSLHGPNTEAFF. The CDR3 DNA is TGTGCCAGCAGCTTACACGGACCGAACACTGAAGCTTTCTTT. The genes are TRBV7-2 and TRBJ1-1; unclear D gene. The CDR3 spans 14 residues. V lost 2 bases to trimming and J lost 1 base, with 8 bases between them. In germline, CDR1 is SGHTA, CDR2 FQGNSA.

This chain links TRBV5-1 with TRBJ1-1; a possible D gene is TRBD1 (5 bases). Germline lookup yields CDR1 SGHRS and CDR2 YFSETQ. This CDR3 spans 14 amino acids. V shed 2 bases and J shed 7 bases, with 15 bases lying between them. In nucleotides, the CDR3 is TGCGCCAGCAGCTTCGGACACGCCACAGGTGAAGCTTTCTTT. This sequence encodes CASSFGHATGEAFF.

The chain links TRBV14 to TRBJ1-2; no reliable D call. This CDR3 is built from 15 residues. The germline CDR1 and CDR2 sequences are SGHDN and FVKESK. V shed 0 bases and J shed 4 bases, with 12 bases lying between them. The CDR3 region is CASSQEAGPAYGYTF. For the CDR3, the DNA is TGTGCCAGCAGCCAAGAAGCCGGTCCGGCCTATGGCTACACCTTC.